Listed below are T cell receptor beta chains from one sample, sequenced in a study of CD8 T cells in Susac syndrome. TCRdb reprocessed the immunoSEQ multiplex PCR reads via MiXCR and lists one record per CDR3 protein. The sample yields approximately 140,000 distinct CDR3 sequences, 65% to 90% seen once. The source material was CD8+ T cells from PBMCs. These TCRs come from a human donor with multiple sclerosis. CDR3s include the opening cysteine and the closing phenylalanine or tryptophan. A D gene is named only where the DNA matches it firmly. Clone size, where shown, is once, few, many, or a class for clones that have expanded.

D gene	V gene	clone size	J gene	CDR3 DNA	CDR3 protein
.	TRBV27	.	TRBJ2-7	TGTGCCAGCAGTCCATCCCGGGGGCTTCTCGAGCAGTACTTC	CASSPSRGLLEQYF
.	TRBV12-3/TRBV12-4	.	TRBJ2-7	TGTGCCAGCAAGGATGGGGGGTCCTACGAGCAGTACTTC	CASKDGGSYEQYF
.	TRBV14	.	TRBJ1-2	TGTGCCAGCAGTCACCGGGACGACTATGGCTACACCTTC	CASSHRDDYGYTF
TRBD2	TRBV9	once	TRBJ2-3	TGTGCCAGCGTGCGGGGGGGTGGCACAGATACGCAGTATTTT	CASVRGGGTDTQYF
TRBD2	TRBV11-2	few	TRBJ2-1	TGTGCCAGCAGCTTAGACGTCCGGGGGGGATACAATGAGCAGTTCTTC	CASSLDVRGGYNEQFF
TRBD1	TRBV20-1	.	TRBJ2-5	TGCAGTGCTAGAGATACAGGACAGGGCTGGGAGACCCAGTACTTC	CSARDTGQGWETQYF
TRBD1	TRBV5-6	.	TRBJ1-2	TGTGCCAGCAGCTACGGGACAGCCCCTAACTATGGCTACACCTTC	CASSYGTAPNYGYTF
.	TRBV6-5	.	TRBJ1-1	TGTGCCATCTTGACAGGTTTGAACACTGAAGCTTTCTTT	CAILTGLNTEAFF
.	TRBV7-9	.	TRBJ1-3	TGTGCCAGCAGCTGGGGGCGGGCCCAGAGAAACACCATATATTTT	CASSWGRAQRNTIYF
TRBD1	TRBV7-9	.	TRBJ2-1	TGTGCCAGCCTTCGGGACAGACCATACAATGAGCAGTTCTTC	CASLRDRPYNEQFF